These T cell receptor beta chains were read from a single sample in a study of molecular identifiers for immune sequencing clone quantification. TCRdb re-analysed the PCR reads in MiXCR, keeping a single row per CDR3 protein. The sample includes under 650,000 distinct CDR3 sequences, 15% to 20% of them seen just once. The specimen sequenced was naive CD8+ T cells from blood, with Jurkat cell RNA spiked in. Source of these receptors: a human donor in good health. Some libraries in this study had Jurkat cell RNA spiked in. Both conserved end residues are part of each CDR3. A D gene is named only where the DNA matches it firmly. Expanded clones get a size class; other rows say once, few or many, or leave the size out.

NA	many	TRBV6-5	TRBJ2-2	CASRAGNTGELFF	TGTGCCAGCAGGGCAGGCAACACCGGGGAGCTGTTTTTT
TRBD2	NA	TRBV6-2/TRBV6-3	TRBJ2-1	CASSWPSGMIDEQFF	TGTGCCAGCAGTTGGCCTAGCGGGATGATCGATGAGCAGTTCTTC
TRBD2	NA	TRBV5-6	TRBJ2-5	CASSLSGGGQGTQYF	TGTGCCAGCAGCTTGAGTGGCGGGGGTCAAGGGACCCAGTACTTC
NA	many	TRBV12-3/TRBV12-4	TRBJ2-1	CASSFRAHRVWEQFF	TGTGCCAGCAGTTTCCGGGCCCACAGGGTCTGGGAGCAGTTCTTC
TRBD1	many	TRBV29-1	TRBJ1-1	CSVEEFGTGGTEAFF	TGCAGCGTTGAAGAGTTCGGGACAGGGGGCACTGAAGCTTTCTTT
TRBD1	many	TRBV7-9	TRBJ1-4	CASSPRQGSPGEKLFF	TGTGCCAGCAGCCCTCGACAGGGATCTCCCGGGGAAAAACTGTTTTTT
NA	NA	TRBV7-9	TRBJ2-2	CASSFNRADRWF	TGTGCCAGCAGCTTTAACCGGGCGGACAGATGGTTT
NA	many	TRBV11-2	TRBJ1-5	CASSDWDSNQPQHF	TGTGCCAGCAGCGATTGGGACAGCAATCAGCCCCAGCATTTT
NA	many	TRBV6-2/TRBV6-3	TRBJ2-3	CASRPPEENTDTQYF	TGTGCCAGCCGCCCCCCCGAGGAAAACACAGATACGCAGTATTTT
NA	many	TRBV7-9	TRBJ2-7	CASSGPSSYEQYF	TGTGCCAGCAGCGGGCCCAGCTCCTACGAGCAGTACTTC
NA	many	TRBV2	TRBJ1-5	CASSEWGANQPQHF	TGTGCCAGCAGTGAATGGGGGGCGAATCAGCCCCAGCATTTT
NA	many	TRBV7-2	TRBJ2-7	CASTRGTDHYEQYF	TGTGCCAGCACCCGGGGCACCGACCACTACGAGCAGTACTTC
NA	many	TRBV12-3/TRBV12-4	TRBJ1-5	CASSFLGGGPQHF	TGTGCCAGCAGTTTTCTTGGGGGCGGGCCCCAGCATTTT
TRBD1	many	TRBV5-6	TRBJ2-7	CASSWDSPSYEQYF	TGTGCCAGCAGCTGGGACAGCCCCTCCTACGAGCAGTACTTC
NA	many	TRBV20-1	TRBJ2-7	CSAREGGAYEQYF	TGCAGTGCTAGGGAGGGAGGAGCCTACGAGCAGTACTTC
TRBD1	many	TRBV6-2/TRBV6-3	TRBJ2-7	CASNEWDSGIKEQYF	TGTGCCAGCAATGAATGGGACAGTGGGATAAAGGAGCAGTACTTC
TRBD2	NA	TRBV2	TRBJ2-7	CASSEGSGIYEQYF	TGTGCCAGCAGTGAAGGTAGCGGGATCTACGAGCAGTACTTC
TRBD2	NA	TRBV28	TRBJ2-2	CASSLVLAGGPGTGELFF	TGTGCCAGCAGTTTAGTACTAGCGGGAGGGCCTGGCACCGGGGAGCTGTTTTTT
TRBD2	few	TRBV27	TRBJ2-1	CASRRLAGGPSPYNEQFF	TGTGCCAGCAGAAGACTAGCGGGAGGGCCCTCCCCCTACAATGAGCAGTTCTTC
NA	many	TRBV14	TRBJ2-7	CASSQDSDSYEQYF	TGTGCCAGCAGCCAAGATTCCGATTCCTACGAGCAGTACTTC
TRBD1	many	TRBV5-5	TRBJ2-7	CASSLEQGEFYEQYF	TGTGCCAGCAGCTTGGAACAGGGGGAATTTTACGAGCAGTACTTC
TRBD1	NA	TRBV6-2/TRBV6-3	TRBJ1-1	CASSYGQDPNTEAFF	TGTGCCAGCAGTTACGGACAGGATCCGAACACTGAAGCTTTCTTT
NA	many	TRBV7-6	TRBJ2-7	CASSPSLSAGEQYF	TGTGCCAGCAGCCCCTCATTGAGCGCTGGCGAGCAGTACTTC
TRBD1	many	TRBV7-9	TRBJ1-5	CASSRTGVDQPQHF	TGTGCCAGCAGCCGGACAGGGGTGGATCAGCCCCAGCATTTT
NA	many	TRBV13	TRBJ2-7	CASSPASTGHEQYF	TGTGCCAGCAGCCCGGCCTCTACAGGGCACGAGCAGTACTTC
TRBD2	NA	TRBV2	TRBJ2-7	CASSGGTSGTYEQYF	TGTGCCAGCAGTGGTGGGACTAGCGGGACCTACGAGCAGTACTTC
TRBD1	few	TRBV11-1	TRBJ2-7	CASSPGQLYSYEQYF	TGTGCCAGCAGCCCGGGACAGTTATACTCCTACGAGCAGTACTTC
TRBD1	NA	TRBV19	TRBJ2-1	CASQLHRGSSYNEQFF	TGCGCCAGCCAACTCCACAGGGGCAGCTCCTACAATGAGCAGTTCTTC
NA	many	TRBV7-8	TRBJ2-1	CASSKERNVDEQFF	TGTGCCAGCAGCAAAGAACGAAATGTGGATGAGCAGTTCTTC
NA	many	TRBV28	TRBJ1-5	CASSLAQESYSNQPQHF	TGTGCCAGCAGTTTAGCCCAGGAATCTTATAGCAATCAGCCCCAGCATTTT
NA	many	TRBV4-3	TRBJ2-2	CASSQGFGEPGELFF	TGCGCCAGCAGCCAAGGTTTCGGGGAGCCCGGGGAGCTGTTTTTT
NA	many	TRBV6-2/TRBV6-3	TRBJ2-5	CASSANYQETQYF	TGTGCCAGCAGTGCGAACTACCAAGAGACCCAGTACTTC
NA	many	TRBV6-5	TRBJ2-1	CASCPAGAHNEQFF	TGTGCCAGCTGTCCCGCGGGGGCCCACAATGAGCAGTTCTTC
NA	many	TRBV5-1	TRBJ2-7	CASSLGLWDVNGEQYF	TGCGCCAGCAGCTTGGGATTGTGGGACGTCAATGGCGAGCAGTACTTC
NA	many	TRBV25-1	TRBJ2-6	CARTNRGTEPSGANVLTF	TGTGCCAGGACCAACCGCGGGACAGAACCCTCTGGGGCCAACGTCCTGACTTTC
NA	many	TRBV5-1	TRBJ2-3	CASKSKGTTDTQYF	TGCGCCAGCAAGAGCAAGGGTACAACAGATACGCAGTATTTT
TRBD2	many	TRBV25-1	TRBJ2-7	CASSVAGLAESYEQYF	TGTGCCAGCAGTGTAGCGGGACTAGCGGAATCCTACGAGCAGTACTTC
TRBD1	many	TRBV7-9	TRBJ2-7	CASSPTGVNEQYF	TGTGCCAGCAGCCCGACAGGGGTTAACGAGCAGTACTTC
NA	NA	TRBV6-5	TRBJ2-1	CASSYSGYTAKTSYNEPFF	TGTGCCAGCAGTTACTCGGGATATACAGCGAAGACCTCCTACAATGAGCCGTTCTTC
NA	NA	TRBV19	TRBJ1-1	CARSMGGWGTEAFF	TGTGCCCGTAGTATGGGCGGTTGGGGGACTGAAGCTTTCTTT
NA	many	TRBV28	TRBJ2-7	CASRPTRDYEQYF	TGTGCCAGCAGACCAACCCGAGACTACGAGCAGTACTTC
NA	many	TRBV11-3	TRBJ2-5	CASSPTNDATQYF	TGTGCCAGCAGCCCCACCAATGACGCGACCCAGTACTTC
NA	many	TRBV4-3	TRBJ2-7	CASSQDRTHYEQYF	TGCGCCAGCAGCCAAGACCGGACCCACTACGAGCAGTACTTC
NA	many	TRBV20-1	TRBJ1-1	CSARAPSVGMNTEAFF	TGCAGTGCTAGAGCCCCTAGTGTAGGGATGAACACTGAAGCTTTCTTT
TRBD2	many	TRBV20-1	TRBJ2-3	CSASVTSYTSDTQYF	TGCAGTGCTAGTGTGACTAGCTACACGTCAGATACGCAGTATTTT
TRBD2	NA	TRBV20-1	TRBJ2-2	CSANLLAGEGWTGELFF	TGCAGTGCTAATTTATTAGCGGGTGAGGGATGGACCGGGGAGCTGTTTTTT
NA	NA	TRBV9	TRBJ1-1	CASSVVANTEAFF	TGTGCCAGCAGCGTAGTGGCGAACACTGAAGCTTTCTTT
TRBD2	many	TRBV7-3	TRBJ2-1	CASSLSGRAREQFF	TGTGCCAGCAGCCTTAGCGGGAGGGCCCGAGAGCAGTTCTTC
NA	many	TRBV11-3	TRBJ2-1	CASSAQTSLAYNEQFF	TGTGCCAGCAGCGCTCAGACTAGTTTGGCCTACAATGAGCAGTTCTTC
NA	many	TRBV27	TRBJ1-3	CASSFGGRGNTIYF	TGTGCCAGCAGTTTCGGGGGGAGAGGAAACACCATATATTTT
NA	many	TRBV30	TRBJ2-1	CAWSVLSYNEQFF	TGTGCCTGGAGTGTACTATCCTACAATGAGCAGTTCTTC
NA	many	TRBV4-2	TRBJ2-7	CASSQGLVGEQYF	TGTGCCAGCAGCCAAGGACTAGTCGGCGAGCAGTACTTC
TRBD1	many	TRBV29-1	TRBJ2-6	CSVMGQGLSGANVLTF	TGCAGCGTTATGGGACAGGGGCTTTCTGGGGCCAACGTCCTGACTTTC
NA	few	TRBV6-2/TRBV6-3	TRBJ2-2	CASTDSAKIKETGELFF	TGTGCCAGCACCGACAGCGCCAAAATAAAAGAAACCGGGGAGCTGTTTTTT